The 9 T cell receptor beta chains below come from one sample, sequenced in a study of T cells in Graves' hyperthyroidism and ophthalmopathy. The source material, RNA transcripts, was used to amplify TCR beta CDR3 regions. In the first-round RT-PCR of the TCR CDR3, the HTBI primer set was used. A single record per CDR3 protein comes from TCRdb applying MiXCR to the multiplex PCR reads. Here the sample spans around 420,000 distinct CDR3 sequences, approximately 13% being singletons. Sequencing input: blood. The receptors come from a woman aged 18-35 years with Graves' hyperthyroidism.

The chain is built from TRBV19 and TRBJ2-7; TRBD1 matches 11 bases. Germline V CDR1 and CDR2: LNHDA, SQIVND (reference sequence). The junction had 10 bases not matched to a gene; V was cut back by 9 bases and J by 6 bases. This CDR3 comprises 14 residues. The CDR3 spells CASALWDRGSEQYF. The CDR3 region has the DNA TGTGCCAGCGCCCTCTGGGACAGGGGGAGCGAGCAGTACTTC.

The rearrangement joins TRBV27 to TRBJ2-7, with TRBD1 matching 7 bases. With 2 bases clipped from V and 3 bases from J, the junction kept 10 bases outside the gene matches. The CDR3 spans 16 residues. CDR1 and CDR2 (germline): MNHEY, SMNVEV (reference sequence). CDR3 nucleotide sequence: TGTGCCAGCAGTTTAACAGGGCACAGGGACAGCTACGAGCAGTACTTC. Protein product: CASSLTGHRDSYEQYF.

The chain combines TRBV20-1 with TRBJ2-5; 16 bases are a match to TRBD2. The CDR3 covers 16 residues. Germline CDR1 reads DFQATT; CDR2 reads SNEGSKA (reference sequence). The ends lost 5 bases at V and 5 bases at J; junction bases unmatched: 8. The CDR3, as DNA: TGCAGTGCTCTGGGACTAGCGGGAGGGCCTCTGGAGACCCAGTACTTC. Encoded protein: CSALGLAGGPLETQYF.

The rearrangement uses TRBV9 and TRBJ2-1; 10 bases agree with TRBD1. The CDR3 has 16 amino acids. The V and J ends lost 3 bases and 4 bases, in that order; junction bases with no gene match: 7. Germline V CDR1 and CDR2: SGDLS, YYNGEE. The CDR3 region is CASSGQGADVYNEQFF. CDR3 nucleotides: TGTGCCAGCAGCGGACAGGGGGCGGACGTTTACAATGAGCAGTTCTTC. Full variable domain (remainder filled in from reference TRBV9 and TRBJ2-1): DSGVTQTPKHLITATGQRVTLRCSPRSGDLSVYWYQQSLDQGLQFLIQYYNGEERAKGNILERFSAQQFPDLHSELNLSSLELGDSALYFCASSGQGADVYNEQFFGPGTRLTVL.

The table lists this clonotype with a few counts. The chain employs TRBV6-2 or TRBV6-3 and TRBJ2-5, with D tentatively TRBD2 (5 bases). With 3 bases removed from V and 3 bases from J, the gap between germline ends came to 14 bases. The CDR3 has 15 residues. Germline V gives CDR1 MNHEY, CDR2 SVGEGT. The DNA of the CDR3 is TGTGCCAGCAGTTATTTCGGGGTCAATAAAGAGACCCAGTACTTC. This encodes CASSYFGVNKETQYF.

The chain has TRBV6-4 and TRBJ1-2, with TRBD1 matching over 8 bases. J was trimmed by 4 bases and V by 7 bases; bases with no gene match: 11. The CDR3 consists of 15 residues. CDR1 is MRHNA, CDR2 SNTAGT, per germline. CDR3 protein: CASTRDRGRTYGYTF. For the CDR3, the DNA is TGTGCCAGCACCCGCGACAGGGGCCGGACCTATGGCTACACCTTC.

This clonotype has ten or more counts. A much larger clone lies one base from this, so it may be a read error. The chain recombines TRBV30 with TRBJ1-1; D is undetermined. Germline V gene sequence: CDR1 GTSNPN, CDR2 SVGIG (reference sequence). The CDR3 has 11 residues. The V gene lost 4 bases and the J gene lost 0 bases, with 3 bases spanning the gap. The CDR3 here is CAWKMNTEAFF. The DNA of the CDR3 is TGTGCCTGGAAAATGAACACTGAAGCTTTCTTT.

This clonotype occurred a few times. The gene calls are TRBV5-6 and TRBJ1-4; D unresolved. V lost 4 bases and J lost 5, with 15 bases in between. This CDR3 comprises 15 residues. The germline CDR1 and CDR2 sequences are SGHDT and YYEEEE. DNA of the CDR3: TGTGCCAGCAGCACCGGTAGCCCCCTAAATGAAAAACTGTTTTTT. Amino acids: CASSTGSPLNEKLFF.

This clonotype has at least ten counts. The chain joins TRBV20-1 to TRBJ2-3; D perhaps matches TRBD2 (6 bases). Germline CDR1 DFQATT, CDR2 SNEGSKA (reference sequence). V shed 5 bases and J shed 1 base, with 13 bases lying between them. The CDR3 has 14 amino acids. In DNA form, the CDR3 reads TGCAGTGCTCCTCGGGGAGGACGCACAGATACGCAGTATTTT. This gives the protein CSAPRGGRTDTQYF.